This TCR beta chain was found in a study of OX40 agonist ivuxolimab in advanced cancers. Study details: Cancers in dose escalation were hepatocellular, melanoma, renal cell and head and neck. Three patients showed partial responses: one hepatocellular carcinoma and two cutaneous melanoma cases.

About this clone: The antigen is undetermined.

V lost 2 bases, J lost 0 bases, and 16 bases lay in between. The germline gives CDR1 MDHEN, CDR2 SYDVKM. The CDR3 is 17 residues long. Profiled with immunoSEQ multiplex PCR; TCRdb holds only in-frame clones, not every one. Of 98,000 or so clones listed, approximately 93% are singletons. Broader study findings: More expanded clones were found, on average, in CD8+ than in CD4+ T cells.

Sequenced here: CD4+ or CD8+ T cells sorted from blood, sampled in a trial of the OX40 agonist ivuxolimab. J is TRBJ1-2 and V is TRBV28; D possibly corresponds to TRBD1 (5 bases). This TCR was recovered from an adult with an advanced solid tumor such as melanoma, head and neck, liver or kidney cancer. CDR3 protein: CASSLRGKLTTNYGYTF. CDR3 coding DNA: TGTGCCAGCAGTTTACGGGGGAAACTTACTACTAACTATGGCTACACCTTC.